This TCR beta chain was recorded in a study of siplizumab effects on memory and regulatory T cells. Notes on the study in general: In the presence of siplizumab, alloreactive sequences traceable to unstimulated CD4+ memory cells were significantly reduced. Confirmatory evidence of suppressive function in proliferating siplizumab-culture Tregs was not obtained. Greater diversity than memory cells seemed evident in naive T cells, which also appeared to be major alloresponse contributors.

This table comes from immunoSEQ multiplex PCR, and its TCRdb copy is limited to in-frame clones, with some not included. The table has 100,000 or so clones, about 91% seen once. Regarding this clone: Its antigen is currently unknown.

V lost 6 bases, J lost 1 base, and 16 bases lay in between. The CDR3 contains 16 residues. Germline V gene data show CDR1 as SNHLY and CDR2 as FYNNEI. Sequences were obtained from CD4+ T cells sorted from blood. This chain joins TRBV2 and TRBJ1-5; D remains unclear. This TCR came from a human donor in good health. Some clones in this sample may be carry-over from other donors' samples. The CDR3 DNA follows: TGTGCCAGCAGCGTTGTTGGCAGGACGAGCAATCAGCCCCAGCATTTT. It specifies CASSVVGRTSNQPQHF.